This T cell receptor beta chain derives from a study of blood T cell repertoires in COVID-19 (dated by TCRdb to 2020 to 2021). Regarding the complete study: The collaborator samples originated in the United States, Italy and Spain and spanned the acute and convalescent phases of COVID-19. The material from the prospective study consisted of cDNA or gDNA derived from T cells, B-cell-depleted T cells, or PBMCs. Subjects who had been exposed to COVID-19, were actively infected with it, or had recovered from it provided the deeply sampled blood TCRbeta repertoires that made up the dataset. The repertoires were made available in a free public database intended to serve as a resource for research on the immune response to SARS-CoV-2. The samples were drawn from the first 160 participants of the ongoing ImmuneRACE study and from roughly 1,300 subjects provided by 6 global collaborators. Sample metadata almost always included a de-identified subject ID, COVID-19 status, age in years and sex. Where HLA class I and class II types were available, the types were taken from metadata supplied by the sample provider, not from assay-based typing.

The CDR3, cysteine through phenylalanine, is 15 amino acids long. Solely the CDR3 DNA is kept, with 45 bases framed from the first base. V is reduced by 7 bases and J by 7 bases, leaving a spacing of 22 bases between them. In the germline V gene, CDR1 corresponds to MNHEY and CDR2 to SVGAGI. TCRbeta CDR3 regions were amplified from genomic DNA by means of the immunoSEQ Assay, a bias-controlled multiplex PCR. On the authors' methods: The number of nucleated cells in each sample was estimated by amplification of reference gene primers within the assay. To quantify the absolute abundance of each unique TCRbeta CDR3 rearrangement, sequence reads were collapsed and filtered. For each sample, productive Simpson clonality was calculated as the square root of Simpson's diversity index across productive rearrangements. TCRdb's version of the immuneACCESS table is confined to in-frame rearrangements and falls short of the full clone set. An unresolved V gene accounts for under half of the shortfall where checked; the remainder is of unknown origin. The V and J calls and clone size come from that table; D and trimming were worked out from the DNA. The sample table shows 9,000 to 13,000 clones, and about nine tenths are seen once. Jointly, the top ten make up 5% to 6% of the sample.

In the case of this clone: Its binding antigen is unknown. No base qualities exist here, and no much larger clone lies one base off it.

The collaborating institutions used their own protocols to collect whole blood in K2EDTA tubes. For TCRbeta analysis, collaborators shipped samples as frozen whole blood, isolated PBMCs, or DNA extracted from either of those sample types. Overall study outcomes, separate from this receptor: The quantity of clinical and demographic metadata differed by source and by participant and was supplied without curation.

This sequence originates from a human donor in a cohort sampled during active COVID-19. Sequenced input: peripheral blood. This chain is built from TRBV6-5 and TRBJ1-2, with no confident D gene call. The DNA reads as follows: TGTGCCAGCACTCTAGGGAGGCAGAACCTAGGTGGCTACACCTTC. Translation gives CASTLGRQNLGGYTF.